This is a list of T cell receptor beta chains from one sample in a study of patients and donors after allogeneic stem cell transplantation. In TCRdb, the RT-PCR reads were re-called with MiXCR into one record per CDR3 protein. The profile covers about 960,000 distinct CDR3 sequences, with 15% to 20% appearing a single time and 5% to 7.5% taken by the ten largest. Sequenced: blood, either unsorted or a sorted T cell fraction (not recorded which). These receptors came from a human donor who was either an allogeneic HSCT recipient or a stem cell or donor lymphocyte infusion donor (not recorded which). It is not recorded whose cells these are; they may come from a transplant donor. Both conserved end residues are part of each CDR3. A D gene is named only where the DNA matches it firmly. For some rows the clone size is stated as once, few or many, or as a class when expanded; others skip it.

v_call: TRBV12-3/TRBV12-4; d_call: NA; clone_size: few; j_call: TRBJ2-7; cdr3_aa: CASSSRGTTEQYF; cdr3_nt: TGTGCCAGCAGTTCCCGGGGGACAACCGAGCAGTACTTC
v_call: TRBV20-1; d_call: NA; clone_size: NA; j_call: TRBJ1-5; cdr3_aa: CSPDWEGGGQPQHF; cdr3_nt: TGCAGTCCTGACTGGGAAGGGGGTGGTCAGCCCCAGCATTTT
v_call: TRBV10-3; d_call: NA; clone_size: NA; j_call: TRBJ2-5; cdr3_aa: CAISNPDTGRETQYF; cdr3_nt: TGTGCCATCAGTAACCCGGACACGGGGAGGGAGACCCAGTACTTC
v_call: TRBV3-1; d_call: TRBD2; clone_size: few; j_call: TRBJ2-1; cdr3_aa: CASSQAGTSMNEQFF; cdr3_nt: TGTGCCAGCAGCCAAGCGGGGACTAGTATGAATGAGCAGTTCTTC
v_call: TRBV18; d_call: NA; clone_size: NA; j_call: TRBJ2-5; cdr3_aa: CASSPGRSAVQETQYF; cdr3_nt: TGTGCCAGCTCACCAGGTCGCAGCGCTGTTCAAGAGACCCAGTACTTC
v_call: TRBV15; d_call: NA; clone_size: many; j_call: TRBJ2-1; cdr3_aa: CATSSNAVNEQFF; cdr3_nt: TGTGCCACCAGCAGTAACGCTGTCAATGAGCAGTTCTTC
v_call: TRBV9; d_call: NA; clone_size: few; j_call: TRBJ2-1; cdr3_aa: CASSPKIGIYNEQFF; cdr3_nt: TGTGCCAGCAGCCCGAAAATAGGTATCTACAATGAGCAGTTCTTC
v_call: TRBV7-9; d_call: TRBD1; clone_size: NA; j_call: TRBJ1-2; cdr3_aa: CASSGGQEVVYGYTF; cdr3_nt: TGTGCCAGCAGCGGGGGACAGGAGGTAGTCTATGGCTACACCTTC
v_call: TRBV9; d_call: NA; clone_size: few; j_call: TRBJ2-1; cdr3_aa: CASSVGAGSPLNEQFF; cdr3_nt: TGTGCCAGCAGCGTAGGTGCGGGATCCCCCCTAAATGAGCAGTTCTTC
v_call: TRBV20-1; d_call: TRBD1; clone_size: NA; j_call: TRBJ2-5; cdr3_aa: CSAYPRQGSQETQYF; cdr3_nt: TGCAGTGCTTACCCCAGACAGGGTTCACAAGAGACCCAGTACTTC
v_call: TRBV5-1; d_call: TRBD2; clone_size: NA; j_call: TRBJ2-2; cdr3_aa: CASSAAGANTGELFF; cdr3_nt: TGCGCCAGCAGCGCAGCGGGGGCGAACACCGGGGAGCTGTTTTTT
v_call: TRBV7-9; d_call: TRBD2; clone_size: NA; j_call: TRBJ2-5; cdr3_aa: CASSLGVAGESETQYF; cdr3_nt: TGTGCCAGCAGCTTAGGGGTTGCGGGAGAATCAGAGACCCAGTACTTC
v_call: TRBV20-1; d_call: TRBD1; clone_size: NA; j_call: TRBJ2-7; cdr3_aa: CSAREPGTVLYEQYF; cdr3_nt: TGCAGTGCTAGAGAGCCCGGGACAGTTCTTTACGAGCAGTACTTC
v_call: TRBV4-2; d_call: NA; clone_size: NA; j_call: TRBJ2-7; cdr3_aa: CASSPNQLYEQYF; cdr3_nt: TGTGCCAGCAGCCCCAATCAATTATACGAGCAGTACTTC
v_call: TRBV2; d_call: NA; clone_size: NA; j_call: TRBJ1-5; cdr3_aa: CASSERGLWGNQPQHF; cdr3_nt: TGTGCCAGCAGTGAAAGGGGACTTTGGGGCAATCAGCCCCAGCATTTT
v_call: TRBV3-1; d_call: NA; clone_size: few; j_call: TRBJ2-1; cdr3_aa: CASSQVTGQTYDLRQFF; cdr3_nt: TGTGCCAGCAGCCAAGTGACAGGTCAAACCTATGACTTGCGGCAGTTCTTC
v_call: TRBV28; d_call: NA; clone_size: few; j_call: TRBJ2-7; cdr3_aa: CASSLPQVTYEQYF; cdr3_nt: TGTGCCAGCAGTTTACCGCAGGTGACATACGAGCAGTACTTC
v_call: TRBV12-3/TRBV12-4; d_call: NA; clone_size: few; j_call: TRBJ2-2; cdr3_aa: CASSSPDWGKTNTGELFF; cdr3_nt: TGTGCCAGCAGCTCCCCCGATTGGGGGAAAACGAACACCGGGGAGCTGTTTTTT
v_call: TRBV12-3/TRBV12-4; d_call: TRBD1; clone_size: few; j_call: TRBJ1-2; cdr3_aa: CASTPGTGPYGYTF; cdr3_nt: TGTGCCAGCACTCCGGGGACAGGCCCCTATGGCTACACCTTC
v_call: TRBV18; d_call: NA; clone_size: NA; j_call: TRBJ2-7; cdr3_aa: CASATGKGRQYF; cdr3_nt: TGTGCCAGCGCCACTGGTAAGGGTCGGCAGTACTTC
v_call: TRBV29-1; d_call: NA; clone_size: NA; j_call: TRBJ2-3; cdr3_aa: CSVAPDRPTDTQYF; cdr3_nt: TGCAGCGTTGCCCCTGACAGGCCGACAGATACGCAGTATTTT
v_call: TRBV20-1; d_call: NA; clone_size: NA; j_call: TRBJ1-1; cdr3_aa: CSATVQGTEAFF; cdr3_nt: TGCAGTGCTACCGTACAGGGAACTGAAGCTTTCTTT
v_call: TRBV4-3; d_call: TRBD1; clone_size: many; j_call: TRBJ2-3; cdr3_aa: CASSQLGQGSTDTQYF; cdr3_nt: TGCGCCAGCAGCCAATTAGGACAGGGGAGCACAGATACGCAGTATTTT
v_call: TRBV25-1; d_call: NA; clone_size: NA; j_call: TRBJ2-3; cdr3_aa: CASSERGDSTDTQYF; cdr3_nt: TGTGCCAGCAGTGAACGAGGGGACAGCACAGATACGCAGTATTTT
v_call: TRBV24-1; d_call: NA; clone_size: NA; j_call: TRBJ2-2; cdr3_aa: CASQPSRGGGGTGELFF; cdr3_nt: TGTGCCTCCCAACCGTCCAGGGGGGGAGGAGGTACCGGGGAGCTGTTTTTT
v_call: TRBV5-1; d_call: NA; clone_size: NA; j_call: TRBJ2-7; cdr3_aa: CASSLTWGDSYEQYF; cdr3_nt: TGCGCCAGCAGCCTTACTTGGGGGGATTCCTACGAGCAGTACTTC
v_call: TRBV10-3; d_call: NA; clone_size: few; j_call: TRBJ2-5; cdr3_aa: CAISGSWETQYF; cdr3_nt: TGTGCCATCAGTGGGTCTTGGGAGACCCAGTACTTC
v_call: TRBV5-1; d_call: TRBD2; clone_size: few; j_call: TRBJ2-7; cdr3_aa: CASSFGTSGRDEQYF; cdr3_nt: TGCGCCAGCAGCTTTGGGACTAGCGGGAGGGACGAGCAGTACTTC
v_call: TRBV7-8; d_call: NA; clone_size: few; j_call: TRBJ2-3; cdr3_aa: CASRTRGAATDTQYF; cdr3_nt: TGTGCCAGCAGGACTCGGGGGGCAGCCACAGATACGCAGTATTTT